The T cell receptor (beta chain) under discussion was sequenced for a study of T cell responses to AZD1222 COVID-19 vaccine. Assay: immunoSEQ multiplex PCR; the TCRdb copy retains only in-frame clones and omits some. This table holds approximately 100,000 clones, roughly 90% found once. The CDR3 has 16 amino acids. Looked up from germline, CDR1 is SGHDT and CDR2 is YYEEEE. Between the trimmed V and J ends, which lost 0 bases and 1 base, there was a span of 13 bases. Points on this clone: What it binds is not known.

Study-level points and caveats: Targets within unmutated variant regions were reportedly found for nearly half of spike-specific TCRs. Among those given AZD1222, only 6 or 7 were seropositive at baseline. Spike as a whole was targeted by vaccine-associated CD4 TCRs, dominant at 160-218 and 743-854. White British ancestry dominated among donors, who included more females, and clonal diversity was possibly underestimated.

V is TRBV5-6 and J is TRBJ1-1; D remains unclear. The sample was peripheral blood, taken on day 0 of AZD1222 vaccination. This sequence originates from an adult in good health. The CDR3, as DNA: TGTGCCAGCAGCTTGGGCCCTGACTCCCCGAACACTGAAGCTTTCTTT. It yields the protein CASSLGPDSPNTEAFF.